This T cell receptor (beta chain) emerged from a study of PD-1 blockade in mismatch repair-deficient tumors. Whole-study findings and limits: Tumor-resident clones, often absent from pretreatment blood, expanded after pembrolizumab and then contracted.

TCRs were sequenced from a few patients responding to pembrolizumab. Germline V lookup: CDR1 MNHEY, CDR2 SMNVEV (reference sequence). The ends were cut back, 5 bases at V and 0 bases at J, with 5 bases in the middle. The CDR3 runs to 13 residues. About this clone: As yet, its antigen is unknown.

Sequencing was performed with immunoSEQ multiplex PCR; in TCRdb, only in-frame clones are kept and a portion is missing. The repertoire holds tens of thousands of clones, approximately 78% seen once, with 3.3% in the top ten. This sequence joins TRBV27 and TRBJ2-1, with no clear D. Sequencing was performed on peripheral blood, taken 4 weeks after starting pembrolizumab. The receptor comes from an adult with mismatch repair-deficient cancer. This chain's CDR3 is CASSLRSYNEQFF. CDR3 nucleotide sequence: TGTGCCAGCAGTCTTCGCTCCTACAATGAGCAGTTCTTC.